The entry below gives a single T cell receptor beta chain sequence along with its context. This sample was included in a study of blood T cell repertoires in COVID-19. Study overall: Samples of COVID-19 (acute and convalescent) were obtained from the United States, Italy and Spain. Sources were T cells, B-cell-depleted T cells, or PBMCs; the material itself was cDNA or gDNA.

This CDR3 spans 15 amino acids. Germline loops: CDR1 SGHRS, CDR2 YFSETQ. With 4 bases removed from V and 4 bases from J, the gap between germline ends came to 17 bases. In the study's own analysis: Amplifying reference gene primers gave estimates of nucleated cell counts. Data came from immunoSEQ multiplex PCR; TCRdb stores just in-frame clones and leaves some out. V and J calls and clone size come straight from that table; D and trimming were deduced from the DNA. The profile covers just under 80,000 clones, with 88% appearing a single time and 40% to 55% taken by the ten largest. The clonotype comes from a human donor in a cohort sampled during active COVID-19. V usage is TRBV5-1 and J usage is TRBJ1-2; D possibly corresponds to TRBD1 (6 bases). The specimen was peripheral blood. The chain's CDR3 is CASSETGPLPYGYTF. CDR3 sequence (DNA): TGCGCCAGCAGCGAGACAGGTCCTCTCCCCTATGGCTACACCTTC.